The rows below give T cell receptor beta chains drawn from one sample of a study of T cell changes during pregnancy in multiple sclerosis. Profiled with immunoSEQ multiplex PCR; TCRdb holds only in-frame clones, not every one. The top ten clones hold 0.44% of a sample with under 150,000 clones, 96% of them seen once. The sample consisted of peripheral blood, taken after pregnancy. The receptors derive from a female donor with multiple sclerosis, enrolled in a pregnancy study. The CDR3 runs from the conserved cysteine through the conserved F or W. D genes are given only for firm matches. Some rows mark clone size as missing; the rest say once, few, many or name a class of expanded clone.

TRBD1 | TRBJ1-2 | few | TRBV27 | TGTGCCAGCAGTCCTAAAACGGGACAGGTTTATGGCTACACCTTC | CASSPKTGQVYGYTF
- | TRBJ1-1 | - | TRBV4-2 | TGTGCCAGCAGCCCGGGGAGCGGCACTGAAGCTTTCTTT | CASSPGSGTEAFF
TRBD2 | TRBJ2-2 | - | TRBV19 | TGTGCCAGTAGTCTTATAGCGGGAGTGTCCGGGGAGCTGTTTTTT | CASSLIAGVSGELFF
TRBD1 | TRBJ2-5 | - | TRBV2 | TGTGCCAGCAGTGATCGTGGCAGGGGGCAAGAGACCCAGTACTTC | CASSDRGRGQETQYF
- | TRBJ2-7 | - | TRBV5-6 | TGTGCCAGCAGCTTGGTGGAGGGGCGCTACGAGCAGTACTTC | CASSLVEGRYEQYF
TRBD2 | TRBJ2-7 | - | TRBV11-2 | TGTGCCAGCAGCCGTGGGGGACTAGCGGGACATAGCTCCTACGAGCAGTACTTC | CASSRGGLAGHSSYEQYF
- | TRBJ2-2 | - | TRBV6-5 | TGTGCCAGCAGTTATGAAAGCGAGCGGAACACCGGGGAGCTGTTTTTT | CASSYESERNTGELFF
- | TRBJ2-5 | - | TRBV7-9 | TGTGCCAGCGACATAGAAGAGACCCAGTACTTC | CASDIEETQYF
TRBD2 | TRBJ2-3 | - | TRBV5-1 | TGCGCCAGCAGCCCCGGACTAGCTGGTCGCACAGATACGCAGTATTTT | CASSPGLAGRTDTQYF
- | TRBJ2-3 | - | TRBV5-1 | TGCGCCAGCAGACGAATAACAGGGCCCAGCACAGATACGCAGTATTTT | CASRRITGPSTDTQYF
- | TRBJ2-1 | - | TRBV28 | TGTGCCAGCTCCGGGCGGGTGGGGAGCTCCTACAATGAGCAGTTCTTC | CASSGRVGSSYNEQFF
- | TRBJ1-2 | - | TRBV27 | TGTGCCAGCAGCACTATTGGCGGACAGAGCGCCTATGGCTACACCTTC | CASSTIGGQSAYGYTF
- | TRBJ2-7 | - | TRBV6-5 | TGTGCCAGCACCCCTACAGGGACCCGAGCCGAGCAGTACTTC | CASTPTGTRAEQYF
TRBD1 | TRBJ1-3 | - | TRBV9 | TGTGCCAGCAGCGCCCGTCGGGGGCAGGGGGTTAACACCATATATTTT | CASSARRGQGVNTIYF
TRBD2 | TRBJ2-1 | - | TRBV5-1 | TGCGCCAGCAGCCCGGGACTAGCGGGCAATGAGCAGTTCTTC | CASSPGLAGNEQFF
TRBD2 | TRBJ2-3 | once | TRBV18 | TGTGCCAGCTCACCACTCGGGTTCTCGGGACTAGGCACAGATACGCAGTATTTT | CASSPLGFSGLGTDTQYF